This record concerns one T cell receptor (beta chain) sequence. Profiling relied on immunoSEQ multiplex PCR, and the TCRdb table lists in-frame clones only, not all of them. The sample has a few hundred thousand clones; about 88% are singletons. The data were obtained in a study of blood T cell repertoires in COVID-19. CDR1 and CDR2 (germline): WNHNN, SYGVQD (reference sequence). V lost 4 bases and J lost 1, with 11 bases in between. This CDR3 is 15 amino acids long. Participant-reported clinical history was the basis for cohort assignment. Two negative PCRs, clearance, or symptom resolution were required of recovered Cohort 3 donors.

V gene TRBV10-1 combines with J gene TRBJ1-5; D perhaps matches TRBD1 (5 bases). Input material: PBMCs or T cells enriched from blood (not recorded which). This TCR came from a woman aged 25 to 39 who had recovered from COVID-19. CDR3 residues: CASSAGPGSNQPQHF. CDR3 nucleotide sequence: TGCGCCAGCAGTGCAGGGCCTGGGAGCAATCAGCCCCAGCATTTT.